This TCR beta chain was observed in a study of T cell repertoires in ileal Crohn's disease. Time point in this sample: neoterminal ileum biopsy at postoperative endoscopy, about 6 months after surgery. Clones were read by immunoSEQ multiplex PCR, and TCRdb kept only the in-frame ones, dropping some. Among roughly 62,000 clones, roughly 89% were seen once, and the ten largest hold roughly 2%. Germline V CDR1 and CDR2: SGHTA, FQGNSA. Trimming cost V 5 bases and J 0 bases, with 10 bases left between them. The length of the CDR3 is 14 residues. The receptor was derived from an adult with Crohn's disease. Input material: ileal tissue. This chain connects TRBV7-2 to TRBJ1-2; no definite D call. The CDR3 DNA is TGTGCCAGCAGCATGGGAGGGCCTAACTATGGCTACACCTTC. It codes for CASSMGGPNYGYTF. Looking up the rest from reference TRBV7-2 and TRBJ1-2 gives the full variable domain: GAGVSQSPSNKVTEKGKDVELRCDPISGHTALYWYRQSLGQGLEFLIYFQGNSAPDKSGLPSDRFSAERTGGSVSTLTIQRTQQEDSAVYLCASSMGGPNYGYTFGSGTRLTVV.